This T cell receptor beta chain was recorded in a study of T cells after yellow fever vaccination. At the level of the study: Any fraction with a low cell number was prepared using SMART-Seq v4 Ultra Low Input.

Synthesis of TCR cDNA relied on 5'RACE template switching, which attached a universal primer site and UMIs. TCRdb called the 5' RACE reads again in MiXCR, with one record for every CDR3 protein. In the table there are approximately 250,000 distinct CDR3 sequences, approximately 6.8% of which are singletons. Germline V CDR1 and CDR2: LGHDT, YNNKEL (reference sequence). The CDR3 region is 14 residues in length, termini included. This clonotype was seen many times. No DNA is shown, since the ends of the CDR3 on it are uncertain; the CDR3 is the one TCRdb lists. The sequenced sample was CD4+ T cells sorted from PBMCs, obtained on the day of the yellow fever booster vaccination. This sequence joins TRBV3-1 and TRBJ2-2; the tabulated D call, TRBD1, remains unverified against the DNA. The receptor comes from a man in his thirties or forties who received the YFV17D yellow fever vaccine. CDR3 sequence: CASSLRAGLRELFF.